This TCR beta chain was sequenced in a study of technical replicates of blood from a few donors. This table comes from immunoSEQ multiplex PCR, and its TCRdb copy is limited to in-frame clones, with some not included. The table shows under 85,000 clones, with around 92% occurring only once. This clonotype was sampled from a human donor in good health. The material sequenced was T cells isolated from PBMCs.

The CDR3 spells CASSVGLHNEQFF. The CDR3 nucleotides read TGTGCCAGCAGCGTGGGACTACACAATGAGCAGTTCTTC. V gene TRBV21-1 combines with J gene TRBJ2-1; the table calls TRBD2, which could not be checked here. TRBV21-1 is assigned pseudogene status. CDR3 length: 13 amino acids.